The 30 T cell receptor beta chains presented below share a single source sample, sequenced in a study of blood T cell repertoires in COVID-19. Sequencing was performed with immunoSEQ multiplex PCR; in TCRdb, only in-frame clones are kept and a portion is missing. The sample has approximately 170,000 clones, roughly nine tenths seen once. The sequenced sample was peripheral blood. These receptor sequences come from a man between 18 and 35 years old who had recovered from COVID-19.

CDR3 residues: CASSYGTSGRGEQFF. CDR3 DNA: TGCGCCAGCAGCTACGGGACTAGCGGGAGAGGGGAGCAGTTCTTC. The chain is built from TRBV5-1 and TRBJ2-1; 14 bases map to TRBD2. The CDR3 runs to 15 residues. J lost 10 bases, V lost 3 bases, and 6 bases had no gene match. CDR1 and CDR2 from the germline V gene are SGHRS and YFSETQ.

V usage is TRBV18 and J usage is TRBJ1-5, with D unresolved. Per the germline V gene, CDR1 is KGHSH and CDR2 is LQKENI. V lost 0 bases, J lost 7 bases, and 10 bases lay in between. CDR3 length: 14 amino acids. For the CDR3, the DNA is TGTGCCAGCTCACCACCCGAGCGCGGACAGCCCCAGCATTTT. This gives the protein CASSPPERGQPQHF.

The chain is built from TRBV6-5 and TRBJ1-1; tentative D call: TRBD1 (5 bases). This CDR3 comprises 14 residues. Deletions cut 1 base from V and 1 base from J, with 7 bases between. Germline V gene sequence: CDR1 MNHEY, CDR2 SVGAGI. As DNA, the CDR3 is TGTGCCAGCAGTTACTTGACAGAGAACACTGAAGCTTTCTTT. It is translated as CASSYLTENTEAFF.

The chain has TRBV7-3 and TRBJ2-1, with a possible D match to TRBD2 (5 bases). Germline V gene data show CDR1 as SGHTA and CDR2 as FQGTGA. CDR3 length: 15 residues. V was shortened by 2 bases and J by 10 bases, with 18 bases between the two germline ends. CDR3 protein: CASSLGSAQRGEQFF. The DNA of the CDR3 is TGTGCCAGCAGCTTAGGAAGTGCTCAACGGGGAGAGCAGTTCTTC.

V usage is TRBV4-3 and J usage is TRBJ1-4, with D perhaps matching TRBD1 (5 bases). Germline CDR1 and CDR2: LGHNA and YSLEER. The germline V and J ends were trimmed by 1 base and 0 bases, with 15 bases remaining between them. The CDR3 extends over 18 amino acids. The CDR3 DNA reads TGCGCCAGCAGCCAAGGAAACCGGGCGACAGCAACTAATGAAAAACTGTTTTTT. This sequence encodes CASSQGNRATATNEKLFF.

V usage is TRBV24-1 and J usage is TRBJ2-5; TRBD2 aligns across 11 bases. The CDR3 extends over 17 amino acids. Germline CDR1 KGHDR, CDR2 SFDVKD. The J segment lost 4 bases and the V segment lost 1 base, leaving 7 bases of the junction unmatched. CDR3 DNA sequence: TGTGCCACCAGTGATTTCAAGACTAGCGGGACGCTAGAGACCCAGTACTTC. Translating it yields CATSDFKTSGTLETQYF.

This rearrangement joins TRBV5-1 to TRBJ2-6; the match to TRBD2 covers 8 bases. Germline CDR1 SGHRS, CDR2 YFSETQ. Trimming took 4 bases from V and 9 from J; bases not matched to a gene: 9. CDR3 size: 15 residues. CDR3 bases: TGCGCCAGCAGCCGATCGACCGGGACTAGCAACGTCCTGACTTTC. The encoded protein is CASSRSTGTSNVLTF.

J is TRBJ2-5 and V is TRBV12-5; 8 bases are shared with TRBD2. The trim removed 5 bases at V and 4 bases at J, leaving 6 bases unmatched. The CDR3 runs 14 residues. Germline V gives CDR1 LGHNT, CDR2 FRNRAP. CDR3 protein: CASGNPGGTETQYF. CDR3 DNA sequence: TGTGCTAGTGGTAACCCGGGGGGGACAGAGACCCAGTACTTC.

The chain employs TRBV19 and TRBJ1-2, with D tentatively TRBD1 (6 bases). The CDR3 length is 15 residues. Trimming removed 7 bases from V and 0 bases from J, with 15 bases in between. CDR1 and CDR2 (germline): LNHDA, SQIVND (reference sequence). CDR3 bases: TGTGCCAGTACCACGACAGGACATTCTAACTATGGCTACACCTTC. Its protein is CASTTTGHSNYGYTF.

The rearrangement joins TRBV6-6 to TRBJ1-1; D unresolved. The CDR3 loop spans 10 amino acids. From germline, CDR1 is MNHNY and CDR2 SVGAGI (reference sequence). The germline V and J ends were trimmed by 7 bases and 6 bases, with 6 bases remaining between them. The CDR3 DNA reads TGTGCCAGCAATAAGCCTGAAGCTTTCTTT. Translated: CASNKPEAFF.

The CDR3 DNA reads as TGCGCCAGCAGCGCATCGGGACTAGCGGGAGGGAGACCCTACGAGCAGTACTTC. Translated: CASSASGLAGGRPYEQYF. The V call is TRBV4-3, the J call TRBJ2-7; 16 bases align to TRBD2. CDR1 is LGHNA, CDR2 YSLEER, per germline. CDR3 size: 18 residues. Trimming removed 5 bases from V and 2 bases from J; junction bases left unmatched: 9.

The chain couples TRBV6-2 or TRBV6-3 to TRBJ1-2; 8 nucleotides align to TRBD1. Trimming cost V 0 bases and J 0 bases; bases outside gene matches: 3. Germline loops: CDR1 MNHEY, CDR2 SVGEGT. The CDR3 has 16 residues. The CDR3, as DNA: TGTGCCAGCAGTTACTCTGGGACAGGAGCTAACTATGGCTACACCTTC. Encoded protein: CASSYSGTGANYGYTF.

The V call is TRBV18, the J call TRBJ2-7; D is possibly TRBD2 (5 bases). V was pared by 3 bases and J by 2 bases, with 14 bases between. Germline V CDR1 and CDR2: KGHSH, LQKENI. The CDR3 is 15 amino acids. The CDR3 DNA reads TGTGCCAGCTCACCGGCTAGCAGCCCCACCTACGAGCAGTACTTC. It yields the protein CASSPASSPTYEQYF.

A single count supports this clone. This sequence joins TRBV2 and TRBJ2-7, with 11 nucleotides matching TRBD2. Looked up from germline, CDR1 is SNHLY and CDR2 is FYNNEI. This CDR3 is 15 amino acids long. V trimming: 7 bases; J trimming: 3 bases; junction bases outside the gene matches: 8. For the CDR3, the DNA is TGTGCCAGCATTACTAGCGGGAGTAGGCTCTACGAGCAGTACTTC. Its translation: CASITSGSRLYEQYF.

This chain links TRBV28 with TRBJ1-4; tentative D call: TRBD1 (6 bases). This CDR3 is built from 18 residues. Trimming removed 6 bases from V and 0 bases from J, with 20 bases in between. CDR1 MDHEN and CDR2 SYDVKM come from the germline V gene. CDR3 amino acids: CASSQGQIASATNEKLFF. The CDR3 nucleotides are TGTGCCAGCAGCCAAGGACAGATTGCTTCGGCAACTAATGAAAAACTGTTTTTT.

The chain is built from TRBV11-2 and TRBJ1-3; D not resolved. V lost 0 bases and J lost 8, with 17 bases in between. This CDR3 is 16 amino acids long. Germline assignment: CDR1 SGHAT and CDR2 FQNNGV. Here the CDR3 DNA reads TGTGCCAGCAGCTTAGATACACAGCACCATGGCGACACCATATATTTT. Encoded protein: CASSLDTQHHGDTIYF.

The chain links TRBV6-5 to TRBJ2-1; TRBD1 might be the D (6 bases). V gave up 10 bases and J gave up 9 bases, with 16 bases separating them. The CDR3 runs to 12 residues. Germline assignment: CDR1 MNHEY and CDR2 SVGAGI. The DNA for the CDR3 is TGTGCCACTCTACAGGGTATCGGTGAGCAGTTCTTC. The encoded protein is CATLQGIGEQFF.

CDR3 residues: CASSLAAARDTQYF. The CDR3 DNA reads TGTGCCAGCAGCTTAGCAGCGGCCCGAGATACGCAGTATTTT. This chain links TRBV5-8 with TRBJ2-3; D possibly corresponds to TRBD2 (5 bases). Trimming left V 2 bases short and J 5 bases short, with 12 bases between. Germline assignment: CDR1 SGHTS and CDR2 YDEGEE. The CDR3 is 14 residues long.

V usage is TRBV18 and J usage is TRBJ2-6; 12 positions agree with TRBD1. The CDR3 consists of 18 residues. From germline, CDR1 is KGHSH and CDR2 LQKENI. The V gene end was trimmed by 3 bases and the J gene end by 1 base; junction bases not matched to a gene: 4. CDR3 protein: CASSPGQGAWSGANVLTF. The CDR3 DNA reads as TGTGCCAGCTCACCGGGACAGGGGGCTTGGTCTGGGGCCAACGTCCTGACTTTC.

The CDR3 nucleotides are TGTGCCAGCTCACCAGGGGAGCGTCAGCCCCAGCATTTT. The encoded protein is CASSPGERQPQHF. The chain has TRBV18 and TRBJ1-5; no firm D call. V lost 2 bases and J 6 bases, leaving 8 bases between the germline ends. Germline CDR1 is KGHSH and CDR2 is LQKENI. The CDR3 loop spans 13 amino acids.

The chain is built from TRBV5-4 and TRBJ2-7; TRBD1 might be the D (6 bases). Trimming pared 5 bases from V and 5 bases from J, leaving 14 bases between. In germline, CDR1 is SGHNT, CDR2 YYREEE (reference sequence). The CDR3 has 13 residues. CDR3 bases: TGTGCCAGCAGGACACAGGGTATCAACGAGCAGTACTTC. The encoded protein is CASRTQGINEQYF. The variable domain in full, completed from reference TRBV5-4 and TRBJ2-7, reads ETGVTQSPTHLIKTRGQQVTLRCSSQSGHNTVSWYQQALGQGPQFIFQYYREEENGRGNFPPRFSGLQFPNYSSELNVNALELDDSALYLCASRTQGINEQYFGPGTRLTVT.

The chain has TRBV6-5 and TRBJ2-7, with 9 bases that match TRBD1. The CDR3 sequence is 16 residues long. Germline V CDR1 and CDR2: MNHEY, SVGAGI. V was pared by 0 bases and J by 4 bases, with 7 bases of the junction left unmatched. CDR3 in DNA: TGTGCCAGCAGTTACTCGTCCGAGACAGGGGGTTACGAGCAGTACTTC. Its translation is CASSYSSETGGYEQYF.

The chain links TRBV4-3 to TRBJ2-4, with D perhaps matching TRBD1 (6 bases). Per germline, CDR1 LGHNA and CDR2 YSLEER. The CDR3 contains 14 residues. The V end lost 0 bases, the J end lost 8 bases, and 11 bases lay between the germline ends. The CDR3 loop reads CASSQEKGVDIQYF. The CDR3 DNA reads TGCGCCAGCAGCCAAGAAAAGGGGGTCGACATTCAGTACTTC.

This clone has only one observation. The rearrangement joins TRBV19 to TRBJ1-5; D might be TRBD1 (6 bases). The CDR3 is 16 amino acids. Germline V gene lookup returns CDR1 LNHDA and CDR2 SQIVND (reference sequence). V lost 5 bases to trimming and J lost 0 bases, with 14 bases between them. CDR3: CASSGGGLSSNQPQHF. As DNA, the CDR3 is TGTGCCAGTAGTGGGGGGGGCCTATCTAGCAATCAGCCCCAGCATTTT. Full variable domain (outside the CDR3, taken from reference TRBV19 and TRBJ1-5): DGGITQSPKYLFRKEGQNVTLSCEQNLNHDAMYWYRQDPGQGLRLIYYSQIVNDFQKGDIAEGYSVSREKKESFPLTVTSAQKNPTAFYLCASSGGGLSSNQPQHFGDGTRLSIL.

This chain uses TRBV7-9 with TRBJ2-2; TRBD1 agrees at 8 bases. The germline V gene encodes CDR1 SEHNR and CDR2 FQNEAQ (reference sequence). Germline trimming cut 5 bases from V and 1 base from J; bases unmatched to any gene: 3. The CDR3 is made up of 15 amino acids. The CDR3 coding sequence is TGTGCCAGCAGCCCCGGACAGGGGAACACCGGGGAGCTGTTTTTT. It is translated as CASSPGQGNTGELFF.

Here the CDR3 reads CASSLGGTQDQPQHF. DNA of the CDR3: TGCGCCAGCAGCTTGGGGGGGACACAAGATCAGCCCCAGCATTTT. V and J are TRBV5-1 and TRBJ1-5; possibly TRBD1 for D (6 bases). Germline V gives CDR1 SGHRS, CDR2 YFSETQ. The CDR3 consists of 15 residues. V was cut by 0 bases and J by 5 bases, with 12 bases left in between.

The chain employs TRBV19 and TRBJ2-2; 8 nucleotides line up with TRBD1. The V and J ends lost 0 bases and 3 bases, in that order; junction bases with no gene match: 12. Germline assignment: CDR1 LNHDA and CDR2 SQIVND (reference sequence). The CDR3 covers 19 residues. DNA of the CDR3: TGTGCCAGTAGTATAGATCGCCGTTGGACAGGGTGGGACACCGGGGAGCTGTTTTTT. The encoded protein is CASSIDRRWTGWDTGELFF.

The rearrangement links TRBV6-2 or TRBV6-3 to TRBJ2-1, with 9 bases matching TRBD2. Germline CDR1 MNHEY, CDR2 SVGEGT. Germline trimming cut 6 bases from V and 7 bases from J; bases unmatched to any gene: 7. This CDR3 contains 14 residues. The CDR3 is CASSSPLAGNEQFF. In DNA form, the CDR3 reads TGTGCCAGCAGCTCCCCCCTAGCGGGGAATGAGCAGTTCTTC.

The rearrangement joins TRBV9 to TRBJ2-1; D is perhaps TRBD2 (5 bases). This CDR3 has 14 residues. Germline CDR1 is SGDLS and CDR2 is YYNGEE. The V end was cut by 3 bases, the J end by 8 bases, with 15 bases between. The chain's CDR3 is CASSAGKNWDEQFF. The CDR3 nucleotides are TGTGCCAGCAGCGCCGGGAAAAACTGGGATGAGCAGTTCTTC.

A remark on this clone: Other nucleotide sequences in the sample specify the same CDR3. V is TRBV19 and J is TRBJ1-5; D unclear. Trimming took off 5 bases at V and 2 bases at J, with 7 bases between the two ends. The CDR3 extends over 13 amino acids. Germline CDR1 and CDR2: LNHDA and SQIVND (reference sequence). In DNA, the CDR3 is TGTGCCAGTAGTCGGGGAGGCAATCAGCCCCAGCATTTT. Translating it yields CASSRGGNQPQHF.